This TCR beta chain derives from a study of post-analysis software for immune sequencing data. General study points: Patients used about 5 TRBV segments, including TRBV5-6, TRBV5-1 and TRBV20-1, more often than controls.

Germline lookup yields CDR1 ENHRY and CDR2 SYGVKD. The length of the CDR3 is 16 residues. V lost 0 bases, J lost 0 bases, and 8 bases lay in between. TCR beta cDNA libraries included unique molecular identifiers. From the PCR reads, TCRdb called clonotypes with MiXCR, one entry per CDR3 protein. The sample has about 770,000 distinct CDR3 sequences, about 43% seen once. As to this clonotype: Its cognate antigen is unknown.

The chain has TRBV10-3 and TRBJ2-2; possibly TRBD2 for D (5 bases). The receptor comes from a girl aged 5-17 years with multiple sclerosis. Material: blood. This CDR3 reads CAISESSAANTGELFF. The CDR3, as DNA: TGTGCCATCAGTGAGTCGTCAGCGGCGAACACCGGGGAGCTGTTTTTT.